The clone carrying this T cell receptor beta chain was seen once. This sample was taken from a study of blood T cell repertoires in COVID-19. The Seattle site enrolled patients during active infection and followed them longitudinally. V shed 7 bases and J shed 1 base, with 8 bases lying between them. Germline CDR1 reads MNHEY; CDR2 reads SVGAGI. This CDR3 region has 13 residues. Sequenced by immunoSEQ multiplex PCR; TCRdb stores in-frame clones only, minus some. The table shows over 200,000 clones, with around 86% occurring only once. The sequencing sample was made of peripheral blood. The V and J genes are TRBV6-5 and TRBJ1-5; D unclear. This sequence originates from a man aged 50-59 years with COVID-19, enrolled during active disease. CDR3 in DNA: TGTGCCAGCAACAACACCAGCAATCAGCCCCAGCATTTT. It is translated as CASNNTSNQPQHF.